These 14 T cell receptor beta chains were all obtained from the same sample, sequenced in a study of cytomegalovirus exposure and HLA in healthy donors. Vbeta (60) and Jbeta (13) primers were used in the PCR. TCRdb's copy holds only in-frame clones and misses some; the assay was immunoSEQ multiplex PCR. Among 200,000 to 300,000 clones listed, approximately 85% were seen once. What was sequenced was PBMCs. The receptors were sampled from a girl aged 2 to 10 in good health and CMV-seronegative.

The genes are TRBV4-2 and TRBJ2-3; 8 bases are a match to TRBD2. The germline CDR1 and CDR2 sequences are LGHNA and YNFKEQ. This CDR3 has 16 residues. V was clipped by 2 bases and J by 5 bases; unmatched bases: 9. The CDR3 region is CASSQPNKRERDTQYF. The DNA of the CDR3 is TGTGCCAGCAGCCAACCTAATAAGCGGGAGAGAGATACGCAGTATTTT.

CDR3 region: CASSPTRYQETQYF. The CDR3 coding sequence is TGTGCCAGCAGCCCTACCAGGTACCAAGAGACCCAGTACTTC. J is TRBJ2-5 and V is TRBV9, with no clear D. Trimming cost V 4 bases and J 0 bases, with 10 bases left between them. This CDR3 has 14 residues. Germline CDR1 and CDR2: SGDLS and YYNGEE.

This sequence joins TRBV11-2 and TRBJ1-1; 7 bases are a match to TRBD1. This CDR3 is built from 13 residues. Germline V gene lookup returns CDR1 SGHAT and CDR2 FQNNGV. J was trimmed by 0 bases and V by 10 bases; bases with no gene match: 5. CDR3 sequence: CATGTDMNTEAFF. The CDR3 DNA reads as TGTGCCACCGGGACAGATATGAACACTGAAGCTTTCTTT.

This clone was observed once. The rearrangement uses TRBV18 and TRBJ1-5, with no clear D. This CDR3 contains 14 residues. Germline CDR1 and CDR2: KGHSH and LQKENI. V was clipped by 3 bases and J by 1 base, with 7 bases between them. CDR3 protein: CASSPFQSNQPQHF. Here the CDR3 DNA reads TGTGCCAGCTCACCCTTCCAGAGCAATCAGCCCCAGCATTTT.

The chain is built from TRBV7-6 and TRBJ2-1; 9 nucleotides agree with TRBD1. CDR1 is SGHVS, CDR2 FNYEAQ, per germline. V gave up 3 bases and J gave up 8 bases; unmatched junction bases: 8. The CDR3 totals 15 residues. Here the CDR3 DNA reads TGTGCCAGCAGCTTTACCGGGACAGGGCGAGATGAGCAGTTCTTC. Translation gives CASSFTGTGRDEQFF.

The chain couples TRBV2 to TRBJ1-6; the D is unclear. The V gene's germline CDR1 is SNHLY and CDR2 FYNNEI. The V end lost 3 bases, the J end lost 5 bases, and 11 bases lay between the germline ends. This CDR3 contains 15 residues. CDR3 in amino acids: CASSDRVRNNSPLHF. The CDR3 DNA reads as TGTGCCAGCAGTGACCGTGTCAGGAATAATTCACCCCTCCACTTT.

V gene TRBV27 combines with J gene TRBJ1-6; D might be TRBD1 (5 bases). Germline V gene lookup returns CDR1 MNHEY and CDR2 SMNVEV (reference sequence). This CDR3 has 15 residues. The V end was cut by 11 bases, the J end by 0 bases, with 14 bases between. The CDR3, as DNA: TGTGCCTTAAGTGGGGGGAGCTCCTATAATTCACCCCTCCACTTT. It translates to CALSGGSSYNSPLHF.

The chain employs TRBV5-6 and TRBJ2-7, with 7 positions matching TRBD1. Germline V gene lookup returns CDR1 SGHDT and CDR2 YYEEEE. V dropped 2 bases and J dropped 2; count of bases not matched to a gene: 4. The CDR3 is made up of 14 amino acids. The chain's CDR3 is CASSFGQVAYEQYF. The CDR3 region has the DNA TGTGCCAGCAGCTTCGGACAGGTGGCCTACGAGCAGTACTTC.

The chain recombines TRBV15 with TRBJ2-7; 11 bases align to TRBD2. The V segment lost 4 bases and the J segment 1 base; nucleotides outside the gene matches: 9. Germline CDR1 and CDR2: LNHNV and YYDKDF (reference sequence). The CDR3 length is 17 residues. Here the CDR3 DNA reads TGTGCCACCAGCAATACGTTAGCGGGAGGGCGGTCCTACGAGCAGTACTTC. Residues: CATSNTLAGGRSYEQYF.

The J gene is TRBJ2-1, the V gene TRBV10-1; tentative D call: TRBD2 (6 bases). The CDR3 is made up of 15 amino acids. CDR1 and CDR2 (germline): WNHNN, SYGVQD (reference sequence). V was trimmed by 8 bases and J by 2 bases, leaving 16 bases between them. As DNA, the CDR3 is TGCGCCAGCGTAGGTCCTGCGGGGACCTACAATGAGCAGTTCTTC. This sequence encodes CASVGPAGTYNEQFF.

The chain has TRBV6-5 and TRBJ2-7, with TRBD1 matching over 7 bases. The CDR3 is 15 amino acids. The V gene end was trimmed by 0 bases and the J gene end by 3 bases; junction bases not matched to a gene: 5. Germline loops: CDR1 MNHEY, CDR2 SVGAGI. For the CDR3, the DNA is TGTGCCAGCAGTTACTCTCCGGGACAGAACTACGAGCAGTACTTC. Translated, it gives CASSYSPGQNYEQYF.

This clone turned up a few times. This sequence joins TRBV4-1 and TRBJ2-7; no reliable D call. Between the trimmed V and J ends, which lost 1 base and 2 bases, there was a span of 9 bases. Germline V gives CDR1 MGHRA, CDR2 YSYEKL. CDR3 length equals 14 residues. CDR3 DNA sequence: TGCGCCAGCAGCCAAGCAACAACACCCTACGAGCAGTACTTC. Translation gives CASSQATTPYEQYF.

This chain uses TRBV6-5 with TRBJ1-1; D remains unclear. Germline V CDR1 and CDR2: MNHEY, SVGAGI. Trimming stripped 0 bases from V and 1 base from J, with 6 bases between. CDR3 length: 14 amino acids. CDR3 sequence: CASSYSRSNTEAFF. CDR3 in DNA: TGTGCCAGCAGTTACTCGAGGTCGAACACTGAAGCTTTCTTT.

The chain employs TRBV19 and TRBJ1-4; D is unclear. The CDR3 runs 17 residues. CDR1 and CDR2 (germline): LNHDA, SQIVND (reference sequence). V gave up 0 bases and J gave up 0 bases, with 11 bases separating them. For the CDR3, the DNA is TGTGCCAGTAGTATAGAGATGCGTATTGCAACTAATGAAAAACTGTTTTTT. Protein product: CASSIEMRIATNEKLFF.